This TCR beta chain derives from a study of identical twins. Study outcomes and limitations: Its conclusions, products of cross-sectional statistical analysis, did not come from following the same donors.

Points on this clonotype: Its antigen is not known.

This CDR3 is built from 16 residues. Germline V gene sequence: CDR1 SGDLS, CDR2 YYNGEE. The V gene end was trimmed by 4 bases and the J gene end by 3 bases; junction bases not matched to a gene: 6. MiXCR, run by TCRdb on the 5' RACE reads, gives a single entry per CDR3 protein. Here the sample spans about 530,000 distinct CDR3 sequences, about 22% being singletons. These same records also appear under a second study, on yellow fever vaccine responses in identical twins.

This TCR was recovered from a woman aged 18-29 years in good health. The sequenced sample consisted of CD4+ T cells sorted from blood. This rearrangement joins TRBV9 to TRBJ2-2, with 10 bases lining up with TRBD2. The CDR3 loop is CASSPTSGTHTGELFF. The CDR3 nucleotides are TGTGCCAGCAGCCCCACTAGCGGGACTCACACCGGGGAGCTGTTTTTT.